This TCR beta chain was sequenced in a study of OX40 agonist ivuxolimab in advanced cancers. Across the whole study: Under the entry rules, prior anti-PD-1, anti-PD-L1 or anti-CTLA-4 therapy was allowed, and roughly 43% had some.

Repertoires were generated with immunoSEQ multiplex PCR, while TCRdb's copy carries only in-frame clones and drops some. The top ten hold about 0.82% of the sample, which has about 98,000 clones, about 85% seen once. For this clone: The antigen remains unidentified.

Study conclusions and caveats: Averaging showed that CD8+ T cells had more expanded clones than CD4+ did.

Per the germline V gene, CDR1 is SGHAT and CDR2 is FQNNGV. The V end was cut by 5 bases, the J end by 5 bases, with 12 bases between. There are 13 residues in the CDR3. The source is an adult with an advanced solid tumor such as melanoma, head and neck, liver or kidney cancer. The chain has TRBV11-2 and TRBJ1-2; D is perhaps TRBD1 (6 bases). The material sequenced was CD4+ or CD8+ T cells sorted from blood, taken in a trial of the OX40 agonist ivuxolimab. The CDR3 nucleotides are TGTGCCAGCAGCCACAGGGATGCGTATGGCTACACCTTC. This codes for CASSHRDAYGYTF. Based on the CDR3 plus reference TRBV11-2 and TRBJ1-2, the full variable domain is EAGVAQSPRYKIIEKRQSVAFWCNPISGHATLYWYQQILGQGPKLLIQFQNNGVVDDSQLPKDRFSAERLKGVDSTLKIQPAKLEDSAVYLCASSHRDAYGYTFGSGTRLTVV.